This T cell receptor beta chain was recorded in a study of T-cell reconstitution after alpha-beta-depleted transplantation in children. Study outcomes and limitations: Surviving thymic progenitors and recipient T cells were the source of high TCRbeta diversity at day 60 in some patients. After transplant, at about two months, alpha-beta T cells were reportedly derived from several hundred expanded graft clones. One year post-transplant, T-cell counts and diversity were largely derived from T cells produced anew.

This clonotype was observed a handful of times. Its antigen is unknown. Germline CDR1 reads SGHRS; CDR2 reads YFSETQ. This CDR3 is built from 14 residues. The germline V and J ends were trimmed by 2 bases and 2 bases, with 10 bases remaining between them. TCRbeta library construction was performed incorporating unique molecular identifiers. TCRdb reanalysed the PCR reads using MiXCR and keeps one entry per CDR3 protein. The data contain around 700,000 distinct CDR3 sequences, around 12% of them singletons. This clonotype was obtained from a girl aged 2-15 years with congenital amegakaryocytic thrombocytopenia, due to receive a stem cell transplant. The sequences come from PBMCs, collected before TCRalphabeta/CD19-depleted stem cell transplant. The chain employs TRBV5-1 and TRBJ2-5; D possibly corresponds to TRBD1 (5 bases). The CDR3 sequence: CASSFRTPQETQYF. The CDR3 nucleotides are TGCGCCAGCAGCTTTAGGACACCACAAGAGACCCAGTACTTC. The complete variable domain, with remaining parts taken from reference TRBV5-1 and TRBJ2-5, reads KAGVTQTPRYLIKTRGQQVTLSCSPISGHRSVSWYQQTPGQGLQFLFEYFSETQRNKGNFPGRFSGRQFSNSRSEMNVSTLELGDSALYLCASSFRTPQETQYFGPGTRLLVL.